Below are 27 T cell receptor beta chains sequenced from a single sample in a study of T cells in Graves' hyperthyroidism and ophthalmopathy (dated by TCRdb to between 2018 and 2020). The library was prepared using multiplex PCR. Sequencing was performed on an Illumina HiSeq 2000. The TCR beta CDR3 regions were amplified from the RNA transcripts. The TCR CDR3 was subjected to a first round of RT-PCR using the HTBI primer set and the Qiagen OneStep RT-PCR kit. TCRdb reanalyzed the raw reads on its own, using fastp at Q25 for trimming and MiXCR for clone calling, and kept in-frame beta chains. CDR3 protein sequences are deduplicated, and each keeps its most common genes and DNA. This sample gives over 300,000 distinct CDR3 sequences in total; over 11% of them show up just once. The top ten clones comprise approximately 9.9% of the sample. The sample comprised blood. The receptors were sampled from a woman in her sixties with Graves' hyperthyroidism.

This clonotype was counted many times. The chain has TRBV5-1 and TRBJ1-5; the D is unclear. Trimming stripped 3 bases from V and 3 bases from J, with 13 bases between. Per germline, CDR1 SGHRS and CDR2 YFSETQ. CDR3 length equals 15 residues. The CDR3 is CASSYSPGPNQPQHF. DNA for the CDR3: TGCGCCAGCAGCTACTCGCCCGGCCCCAATCAGCCCCAGCATTTT.

This clonotype was picked up many times. V is TRBV4-1 and J is TRBJ2-3; D uncertain. CDR1 and CDR2 from the germline V gene are MGHRA and YSYEKL. This CDR3 has 12 amino acids. V was trimmed by 1 base and J by 4 bases, leaving 3 bases between them. CDR3 nucleotide sequence: TGCGCCAGCAGCCAAGCCCCAGATACGCAGTATTTT. Translating it yields CASSQAPDTQYF.

This clonotype was found a few times. The rearrangement links TRBV6-1 to TRBJ2-7; 7 nucleotides align to TRBD1. The CDR3 loop spans 14 amino acids. The germline V gene has CDR1 MNHNS and CDR2 SASEGT. V trimming: 7 bases; J trimming: 1 base; junction bases outside the gene matches: 7. CDR3 loop: CASNPPGQSYEQYF. CDR3 bases: TGTGCCAGCAACCCTCCGGGACAGTCCTACGAGCAGTACTTC.

At least ten counts were recorded for this clonotype. This chain connects TRBV28 to TRBJ1-2; 8 bases are shared with TRBD1. Germline V gene sequence: CDR1 MDHEN, CDR2 SYDVKM. Unmatched junction bases numbered 4, after V lost 1 base and J lost 6 bases. The CDR3 spans 14 residues. The CDR3 DNA sequence: TGTGCCAGCAGTTTATCCGGACAGGGCCATGGCTACACCTTC. This sequence encodes CASSLSGQGHGYTF.

This clonotype was observed many times. The rearrangement uses TRBV30 and TRBJ1-2; 9 positions agree with TRBD1. J lost 5 bases, V lost 3 bases, and 4 bases had no gene match. The CDR3 sequence is 13 residues long. From germline, CDR1 is GTSNPN and CDR2 SVGIG (reference sequence). The CDR3 spells CAWSSTGGYGYTF. Written as DNA, the CDR3 is TGTGCCTGGAGCTCGACAGGGGGGTATGGCTACACCTTC.

The sample holds many counts of this clonotype. The rearrangement uses TRBV30 and TRBJ2-7; perhaps TRBD1 as D (5 bases). Germline CDR1 GTSNPN, CDR2 SVGIG (reference sequence). The CDR3 is made up of 12 amino acids. The V and J ends lost 0 bases and 5 bases respectively, with 8 bases between them. The CDR3 nucleotides are TGTGCCTGGAGTGTACAAGGGGACGAGCAGTACTTC. Its protein product is CAWSVQGDEQYF.

Many counts were recorded for this clonotype. The V gene is TRBV30, the J gene TRBJ1-5, with a weak D call TRBD1 (6 bases). The CDR3 consists of 15 residues. V lost 0 bases and J 7 bases, leaving 16 bases between the germline ends. The V gene's germline CDR1 is GTSNPN and CDR2 SVGIG (reference sequence). The CDR3 is CAWSVGRGLRQPQHF. The CDR3 DNA reads TGTGCCTGGAGTGTTGGCAGGGGATTGCGGCAGCCCCAGCATTTT.

The table lists this clonotype with many counts. The chain recombines TRBV27 with TRBJ2-5, with 8 bases identical to TRBD1. There are 14 residues in the CDR3. Per germline, CDR1 MNHEY and CDR2 SMNVEV (reference sequence). V was clipped by 2 bases and J by 4 bases; unmatched bases: 3. The CDR3 coding sequence is TGTGCCAGCAGTTTAATGACAGGGGTAGAGACCCAGTACTTC. Translation: CASSLMTGVETQYF.

The chain uses TRBV20-1 and TRBJ2-1; 10 bases map to TRBD2. Germline V gene sequence: CDR1 DFQATT, CDR2 SNEGSKA (reference sequence). The CDR3 consists of 14 residues. Trimming cost V 5 bases and J 2 bases; bases outside gene matches: 3. The CDR3 loop is CSAYLAGAYNEQFF. The CDR3 bases are TGCAGTGCTTACCTAGCGGGAGCCTACAATGAGCAGTTCTTC.

Ten or more counts support this clonotype. The chain recombines TRBV5-1 with TRBJ1-1; maybe TRBD1 (5 bases). The CDR3 totals 14 residues. Germline CDR1 and CDR2: SGHRS and YFSETQ. V dropped 4 bases and J dropped 7 bases, with 17 bases sitting between them. This CDR3 is CASSNQGGTNEAFF. In nucleotides, the CDR3 is TGCGCCAGCAGCAACCAGGGAGGAACAAATGAAGCTTTCTTT.

This clonotype appeared many times. The chain employs TRBV5-1 and TRBJ1-1; TRBD1 might be the D (6 bases). Germline V CDR1 and CDR2: SGHRS, YFSETQ. The CDR3 has 15 amino acids. Between the trimmed V and J ends, which lost 2 bases and 5 bases, there was a span of 16 bases. The CDR3 reads CASSLREGEGTEAFF. The DNA for the CDR3 is TGCGCCAGCAGCTTACGGGAGGGGGAAGGGACTGAAGCTTTCTTT. The full variable domain, completed using reference TRBV5-1 and TRBJ1-1, is KAGVTQTPRYLIKTRGQQVTLSCSPISGHRSVSWYQQTPGQGLQFLFEYFSETQRNKGNFPGRFSGRQFSNSRSEMNVSTLELGDSALYLCASSLREGEGTEAFFGQGTRLTVV.

This clonotype was counted between two and nine times. The chain joins TRBV29-1 to TRBJ2-2, with 9 nucleotides matching TRBD1. Germline V CDR1 and CDR2: SQVTM, ANQGSEA. This CDR3 spans 14 amino acids. J was trimmed by 6 bases and V by 2 bases; bases with no gene match: 4. The CDR3 DNA sequence: TGCAGCGTTGAAAGACAGGGGGGCGCCGGGGAGCTGTTTTTT. Amino acid sequence: CSVERQGGAGELFF.

There are many counts of this clonotype. The chain joins TRBV28 to TRBJ2-7; a possible D gene is TRBD2 (6 bases). The CDR3 runs to 14 residues. V was trimmed by 4 bases and J by 0 bases, leaving 10 bases between them. Germline values: CDR1 MDHEN, CDR2 SYDVKM. The CDR3 DNA is TGTGCCAGCAGTTCACCCGGGGGCTCCTACGAGCAGTACTTC. Residues: CASSSPGGSYEQYF. Complete variable domain (other parts from reference TRBV28 and TRBJ2-7): DVKVTQSSRYLVKRTGEKVFLECVQDMDHENMFWYRQDPGLGLRLIYFSYDVKMKEKGDIPEGYSVSREKKERFSLILESASTNQTSMYLCASSSPGGSYEQYFGPGTRLTVT.

This clonotype showed up just a few times. The chain couples TRBV14 to TRBJ2-3; tentatively, D is TRBD2 (6 bases). Germline CDR1 and CDR2: SGHDN and FVKESK. With 4 bases removed from V and 5 bases from J, the gap between germline ends came to 16 bases. The CDR3 totals 15 residues. CDR3 residues: CASSPLSGVGDTQYF. CDR3 DNA sequence: TGTGCCAGCAGCCCCCTTTCGGGAGTGGGAGATACGCAGTATTTT. The full variable domain, its missing parts supplied by reference TRBV14 and TRBJ2-3, is EAGVTQFPSHSVIEKGQTVTLRCDPISGHDNLYWYRRVMGKEIKFLLHFVKESKQDESGMPNNRFLAERTGGTYSTLKVQPAELEDSGVYFCASSPLSGVGDTQYFGPGTRLTVL.

Only one count was recorded for this clonotype. A read error may produce the germline difference seen at one junction end. The CDR3: CASSGGQAGTYEQCF. As DNA, the CDR3 is TGTGCCAGCAGTGGCGGACAGGCCGGAACCTACGAGCAGTGCTTC. The gene calls are TRBV25-1 and TRBJ2-7; TRBD1 matches at 7 bases. The V gene's germline CDR1 is MGHDK and CDR2 SYGVNS. This CDR3 spans 15 amino acids.

V gene TRBV28 combines with J gene TRBJ1-3; maybe TRBD1 (5 bases). The CDR3 contains 15 residues. Germline CDR1 and CDR2: MDHEN and SYDVKM. V was shortened by 7 bases and J by 2 bases, with 15 bases between the two germline ends. In DNA, the CDR3 is TGTGCCAGCAATGCGGGGGGGGGAACTGGAAACACCATATATTTT. Its translation is CASNAGGGTGNTIYF.

J is TRBJ2-4 and V is TRBV19, with D unclear. This CDR3 region has 15 residues. Germline V CDR1 and CDR2: LNHDA, SQIVND (reference sequence). V was shortened by 2 bases and J by 2 bases, with 10 bases between the two germline ends. CDR3 nucleotide sequence: TGTGCCAGTAGTATATTAAACGGCCCCAAAAACATTCAGTACTTC. Residues: CASSILNGPKNIQYF.

This clonotype was found a few times. The V call is TRBV25-1, the J call TRBJ2-3; the D gene is possibly TRBD1 (6 bases). V lost 6 bases, J lost 3 bases, and 19 bases lay in between. There are 16 residues in the CDR3. Germline V lookup: CDR1 MGHDK, CDR2 SYGVNS. DNA for the CDR3: TGTGCCAGCAGCCTTGATCATGGACAGCCAACAGATACGCAGTATTTT. This codes for CASSLDHGQPTDTQYF.

The rearrangement joins TRBV7-3 to TRBJ2-1; 12 nucleotides match TRBD2. Germline CDR1 and CDR2: SGHTA and FQGTGA. V shed 3 bases, J shed 6 bases, and the junction held 12 bases outside the gene matches. The CDR3 length is 18 residues. The CDR3 loop is CASSFGTSGSLRGNEQFF. In DNA, the CDR3 is TGTGCCAGCAGCTTCGGGACTAGCGGGTCCCTACGGGGCAATGAGCAGTTCTTC. Drawing the rest from reference TRBV7-3 and TRBJ2-1, the complete variable domain is GAGVSQTPSNKVTEKGKYVELRCDPISGHTALYWYRQSLGQGPEFLIYFQGTGAADDSGLPNDRFFAVRPEGSVSTLKIQRTERGDSAVYLCASSFGTSGSLRGNEQFFGPGTRLTVL.

This clonotype came up a few times. The V call is TRBV5-6, the J call TRBJ2-2; possible D gene TRBD1, 6 bases. Trimming shortened V by 0 bases and J by 6 bases, and 18 bases separated the two germline ends. Germline V lookup: CDR1 SGHDT, CDR2 YYEEEE. CDR3 length: 17 residues. DNA for the CDR3: TGTGCCAGCAGCTTGGGGTTGGGACATGGGTACGCCGGGGAGCTGTTTTTT. This sequence encodes CASSLGLGHGYAGELFF.

The chain carries TRBV5-1 and TRBJ1-5, with 7 positions matching TRBD1. The CDR3 covers 15 residues. Germline CDR1 is SGHRS and CDR2 is YFSETQ. The V and J ends lost 1 base and 3 bases, in that order; junction bases with no gene match: 4. The CDR3 is CASSLQGQINQPQHF. CDR3 DNA sequence: TGCGCCAGCAGCTTGCAGGGACAGATCAATCAGCCCCAGCATTTT.

This clonotype was seen ten or more times. The rearrangement links TRBV10-1 to TRBJ2-1, with D maybe TRBD1 (6 bases). Germline CDR1 is WNHNN and CDR2 is SYGVQD (reference sequence). This CDR3 spans 14 amino acids. V shed 6 bases and J shed 0 bases, with 9 bases lying between them. DNA of the CDR3: TGCGCCAGCAGCCGGGACATCTCCTACAATGAGCAGTTCTTC. It encodes CASSRDISYNEQFF.

The chain joins TRBV2 to TRBJ1-1, with 7 bases identical to TRBD1. The CDR3 is 14 residues long. The germline gives CDR1 SNHLY, CDR2 FYNNEI. V lost 5 bases, J lost 6 bases, and 9 bases stayed unmatched. The CDR3 sequence is CASSIIDRAPEAFF. For the CDR3, the DNA is TGTGCCAGCAGTATTATCGACAGGGCCCCTGAAGCTTTCTTT.

This clonotype has ten or more counts. The chain employs TRBV18 and TRBJ2-1; D not resolved. The CDR3 is 15 residues long. Between the trimmed V and J ends, which lost 2 bases and 2 bases, there was a span of 10 bases. Germline V gives CDR1 KGHSH, CDR2 LQKENI. CDR3 in DNA: TGTGCCAGCTCACCAGTTGCGGACCCCTACAATGAGCAGTTCTTC. Translated, it gives CASSPVADPYNEQFF.

V and J are TRBV20-1 and TRBJ1-3; 8 bases align to TRBD1. Germline values: CDR1 DFQATT, CDR2 SNEGSKA (reference sequence). This CDR3 has 15 amino acids. Germline trimming cut 2 bases from V and 9 bases from J; bases unmatched to any gene: 12. The CDR3 DNA sequence: TGCAGTGCTAGACCCTCGGACAGGGATGCGAGCACCATATATTTT. As protein: CSARPSDRDASTIYF.

This clonotype came up many times. The V gene is TRBV6-1, the J gene TRBJ2-2, with TRBD1 matching over 9 bases. Trimming at V came to 3 bases and at J to 6 bases, leaving 5 bases not matched to a gene. This CDR3 spans 15 amino acids. CDR1 is MNHNS and CDR2 is SASEGT in the germline V gene. The CDR3 DNA reads as TGTGCCAGCAGTGATCCGGGACAGGGAGCCGGGGAGCTGTTTTTT. Encoded protein: CASSDPGQGAGELFF.

This clonotype was seen at least ten times. CDR3 coding DNA: TGTGCCAGCAGCACCGGGACTCGAGGTATTCAGTACTTC. The encoded protein is CASSTGTRGIQYF. This chain uses TRBV9 with TRBJ2-4; weak D call: TRBD2 (6 bases). The germline gives CDR1 SGDLS, CDR2 YYNGEE. Trimming shortened V by 4 bases and J by 10 bases, and 15 bases separated the two germline ends. The CDR3 has 13 amino acids.